Listed here are 20 T cell receptor beta chains from one sample, sequenced in a study of lymphopenia after photon versus proton radiotherapy. The data were produced by immunoSEQ multiplex PCR, yet TCRdb's version contains in-frame clones alone and is incomplete. The table shows about 35,000 clones, with around 90% occurring only once. The material sequenced was peripheral blood, taken from a patient treated with photon-based radiotherapy. Receptors were obtained from a man aged 55-75 years with cholangiocarcinoma.

This rearrangement joins TRBV25-1 to TRBJ2-5; D not resolved. Germline V gene sequence: CDR1 MGHDK, CDR2 SYGVNS. This CDR3 comprises 13 residues. V dropped 2 bases and J dropped 1 base, with 5 bases sitting between them. The CDR3 bases are TGTGCCAGCAGTGAACTGGGCCAAGAGACCCAGTACTTC. Its translation is CASSELGQETQYF. Looking up the rest from reference TRBV25-1 and TRBJ2-5 gives the full variable domain: EADIYQTPRYLVIGTGKKITLECSQTMGHDKMYWYQQDPGMELHLIHYSYGVNSTEKGDLSSESTVSRIRTEHFPLTLESARPSHTSQYLCASSELGQETQYFGPGTRLLVL.

The chain links TRBV10-3 to TRBJ1-1; D uncertain. Germline V gene sequence: CDR1 ENHRY, CDR2 SYGVKD. The CDR3 consists of 13 residues. Trimming pared 2 bases from V and 4 bases from J, leaving 8 bases between. The CDR3 loop is CAISERQPTEAFF. Written as DNA, the CDR3 is TGTGCCATCAGTGAGAGGCAGCCCACTGAAGCTTTCTTT.

The V gene is TRBV29-1, the J gene TRBJ2-3; no clear D. The CDR3 runs 12 residues. V was clipped by 2 bases and J by 2 bases, with 5 bases between them. Germline V lookup: CDR1 SQVTM, CDR2 ANQGSEA. The CDR3 loop reads CSVEMTTDTQYF. CDR3 bases: TGCAGCGTTGAAATGACCACAGATACGCAGTATTTT.

The genes are TRBV7-9 and TRBJ2-3, with no clear D. Germline assignment: CDR1 SEHNR and CDR2 FQNEAQ (reference sequence). V gave up 2 bases and J gave up 4 bases, with 7 bases separating them. The CDR3 is 13 amino acids. CDR3 nucleotide sequence: TGTGCCAGCAGCTTAATCGCAGCAGATACGCAGTATTTT. Translating gives CASSLIAADTQYF.

The chain links TRBV27 to TRBJ2-7, with 8 nucleotides matching TRBD1. Unmatched junction bases numbered 10, after V lost 7 bases and J lost 5 bases. The CDR3 runs 14 residues. In germline, CDR1 is MNHEY, CDR2 SMNVEV (reference sequence). DNA of the CDR3: TGTGCCAGCACCCGGACAGGGAAGTTCAACGAGCAGTACTTC. Protein sequence: CASTRTGKFNEQYF.

V gene TRBV28 combines with J gene TRBJ2-5; possible D gene TRBD1, 6 bases. Germline-derived CDR1 and CDR2 are MDHEN and SYDVKM. Trimming removed 11 bases from V and 2 bases from J, with 24 bases in between. The CDR3 runs 16 residues. CDR3 in DNA: TGTGCCTCAAATCCGTCCAGGGGCGCAGAACAAGAGACCCAGTACTTC. It translates to CASNPSRGAEQETQYF.

This clone was seen just once. The V call is TRBV5-1, the J call TRBJ2-3; no clear D gene. Per the germline V gene, CDR1 is SGHRS and CDR2 is YFSETQ. This CDR3 comprises 14 residues. Trimming stripped 0 bases from V and 2 bases from J, with 7 bases between. The CDR3 sequence is CASSLGATTDTQYF. The CDR3 DNA follows: TGCGCCAGCAGCTTGGGGGCTACCACAGATACGCAGTATTTT.

V and J are TRBV28 and TRBJ2-1; 7 nucleotides line up with TRBD1. The V segment lost 6 bases and the J segment 4 bases; nucleotides outside the gene matches: 12. In germline, CDR1 is MDHEN, CDR2 SYDVKM. This CDR3 comprises 16 residues. The CDR3 spells CASSPGGQILYNEQFF. Written as DNA, the CDR3 is TGTGCCAGCAGCCCAGGGGGACAGATTCTATACAATGAGCAGTTCTTC.

The chain is built from TRBV5-4 and TRBJ2-6, with a weak D call TRBD1 (5 bases). The CDR3 is 15 amino acids. V was cut by 4 bases and J by 4 bases, with 12 bases left in between. Looked up from germline, CDR1 is SGHNT and CDR2 is YYREEE (reference sequence). This CDR3 is CASSPQVPGANVLTF. The CDR3 bases are TGTGCCAGCAGCCCACAGGTCCCCGGGGCCAACGTCCTGACTTTC. The full variable domain, completed using reference TRBV5-4 and TRBJ2-6, is ETGVTQSPTHLIKTRGQQVTLRCSSQSGHNTVSWYQQALGQGPQFIFQYYREEENGRGNFPPRFSGLQFPNYSSELNVNALELDDSALYLCASSPQVPGANVLTFGAGSRLTVL.

The rearrangement uses TRBV5-6 and TRBJ2-7, with 13 bases identical to TRBD2. V shed 2 bases, J shed 2 bases, and the junction held 1 base outside the gene matches. The length of the CDR3 is 15 residues. The germline CDR1 and CDR2 sequences are SGHDT and YYEEEE. CDR3 sequence reads: CASSFGLAGAYEQYF. CDR3 in DNA: TGTGCCAGCAGCTTCGGACTAGCGGGGGCCTACGAGCAGTACTTC.

V gene TRBV19 combines with J gene TRBJ2-7; 7 bases are shared with TRBD1. Germline assignment: CDR1 LNHDA and CDR2 SQIVND (reference sequence). The CDR3 extends over 15 amino acids. Losses at the gene ends were 5 bases for V and 2 bases for J; bases not matched to a gene: 9. The CDR3 DNA is TGTGCCAGTAGTCCTCTGACAGGGAGCGCCTACGAGCAGTACTTC. It specifies CASSPLTGSAYEQYF.

J is TRBJ1-5 and V is TRBV4-1; D gene unclear. The CDR3 loop spans 14 amino acids. V lost 0 bases, J lost 3 bases, and 6 bases lay in between. The germline V gene encodes CDR1 MGHRA and CDR2 YSYEKL. The CDR3 bases are TGCGCCAGCAGCCAAGACAACTTCAATCAGCCCCAGCATTTT. As protein: CASSQDNFNQPQHF.

This clone was recorded only once. The chain has TRBV7-8 and TRBJ2-7; 7 bases agree with TRBD2. The CDR3 spans 14 residues. The junction had 2 bases not matched to a gene; V was cut back by 3 bases and J by 0 bases. CDR1 and CDR2 from the germline V gene are SGHVS and FQNEAQ. The CDR3 protein is CASSFGGNSYEQYF. In DNA, the CDR3 is TGTGCCAGCAGCTTCGGGGGGAACTCCTACGAGCAGTACTTC.

The chain recombines TRBV4-1 with TRBJ2-5; 7 bases are shared with TRBD1. V lost 0 bases and J lost 4; bases outside the gene matches: 2. The CDR3 spans 14 residues. The germline V gene has CDR1 MGHRA and CDR2 YSYEKL. The CDR3 coding sequence is TGCGCCAGCAGCCAAGAAGACAGGGCAGAGACCCAGTACTTC. Amino acids: CASSQEDRAETQYF.

The CDR3 DNA reads as TGTGCCAGCAGTTTATTAGGTTCCCCTCGTGTGCTGCTGGCTGGGGCCAACGTCCTGACTTTC. This codes for CASSLLGSPRVLLAGANVLTF. V and J are TRBV27 and TRBJ2-6; D is unclear. V dropped 1 base and J dropped 2 bases, with 24 bases sitting between them. Germline V gene sequence: CDR1 MNHEY, CDR2 SMNVEV (reference sequence). The CDR3 extends over 21 amino acids.

V usage is TRBV7-9 and J usage is TRBJ2-3, with D maybe TRBD1 (6 bases). Between the trimmed V and J ends, which lost 5 bases and 2 bases, there was a span of 14 bases. CDR3 length: 15 residues. The germline gives CDR1 SEHNR, CDR2 FQNEAQ (reference sequence). CDR3 coding DNA: TGTGCCAGCAGCCCGTTTACAGGGCACACAGATACGCAGTATTTT. Translated, it gives CASSPFTGHTDTQYF.

The genes are TRBV9 and TRBJ2-3; D call uncertain. This CDR3 has 12 residues. Trimming left V 1 base short and J 8 bases short, with 8 bases between. Germline assignment: CDR1 SGDLS and CDR2 YYNGEE. The CDR3 DNA follows: TGTGCCAGCAGCGTAACGGAAGGTACGCAGTATTTT. Translated, it gives CASSVTEGTQYF.

This clone was detected once. The CDR3 loop reads CATTGTGGFRPHLAKNIQYF. The CDR3, as DNA: TGTGCCACCACCGGGACAGGGGGCTTCAGACCTCATCTAGCCAAAAACATTCAGTACTTC. The rearrangement joins TRBV28 to TRBJ2-4, with 12 bases matching TRBD1. J was trimmed by 0 bases and V by 10 bases; bases with no gene match: 19. CDR1 is MDHEN and CDR2 is SYDVKM in the germline V gene. The CDR3 sequence is 20 residues long.

The J gene is TRBJ1-1, the V gene TRBV14, with D tentatively TRBD1 (6 bases). Germline assignment: CDR1 SGHDN and CDR2 FVKESK. The V gene lost 4 bases and the J gene lost 4 bases, with 13 bases spanning the gap. The CDR3 spans 14 residues. DNA for the CDR3: TGTGCCAGCAGCCGGCAGGGGTTTGGCACTGAAGCTTTCTTT. This sequence encodes CASSRQGFGTEAFF.

The sample holds one count of this clone. CDR3 region: CASSQDGSEQYF. DNA for the CDR3: TGCGCCAGCAGCCAGGACGGAAGCGAGCAGTACTTC. The genes are TRBV5-1 and TRBJ2-7; no clear D gene. Trimming stripped 4 bases from V and 6 bases from J, with 11 bases between. There are 12 residues in the CDR3. Germline CDR1 reads SGHRS; CDR2 reads YFSETQ.